A single sample is the source of the 15 T cell receptor beta chains below, sequenced in a study of shared clonotypes between healthy human individuals. Repertoires were generated with immunoSEQ multiplex PCR, while TCRdb's copy carries only in-frame clones and drops some. The sample lists over a million clones, approximately 68% occurring once. Material: memory CD4+ T cells sorted from blood. Subset specified: CD45RA-negative fraction. These receptors came from a young man in good health.

The rearrangement uses TRBV12-5 and TRBJ2-5, with TRBD1 matching over 10 bases. This CDR3 has 15 amino acids. CDR1 is LGHNT, CDR2 FRNRAP, per germline. J gave up 6 bases and V 3 bases, and 7 bases lay outside the gene matches. This chain's CDR3 is CASGLDRGRYQTQYF. DNA of the CDR3: TGTGCTAGTGGTTTAGACAGGGGGCGATACCAGACCCAGTACTTC.

The J gene is TRBJ2-5, the V gene TRBV29-1; D is undetermined. Germline CDR1 is SQVTM and CDR2 is ANQGSEA. V gave up 6 bases and J gave up 5 bases, with 16 bases separating them. The CDR3 has 13 amino acids. The CDR3 nucleotides are TGCAGCGTCCTTAGCCCCAATGGGGAGACCCAGTACTTC. Its translation: CSVLSPNGETQYF.

The chain combines TRBV4-1 with TRBJ2-2; 12 bases agree with TRBD2. V lost 6 bases to trimming and J lost 8 bases; unmatched junction nucleotides: 10. Per the germline V gene, CDR1 is MGHRA and CDR2 is YSYEKL. This CDR3 contains 16 residues. CDR3 nucleotides: TGCGCCAGCAGGCGGACTAGCGGGACCTACCCGGGGGAGCTGTTTTTT. Amino acids: CASRRTSGTYPGELFF.

The rearrangement links TRBV5-1 to TRBJ1-2; no reliable D call. CDR1 SGHRS and CDR2 YFSETQ come from the germline V gene. The V and J ends lost 0 bases and 8 bases respectively, with 14 bases between them. This CDR3 has 14 residues. CDR3 coding DNA: TGCGCCAGCAGCTTGGAGGTCAACTTGGGGGGCTACACCTTC. Its protein product is CASSLEVNLGGYTF.

As DNA, the CDR3 is TGTGCCATCAGTGGGGGACAGTCCAATCAGCCCCAGCATTTT. Encoded protein: CAISGGQSNQPQHF. This sequence joins TRBV10-3 and TRBJ1-5; 7 positions match TRBD1. Unmatched junction bases numbered 3, after V lost 4 bases and J lost 3 bases. The CDR3 consists of 14 residues. Germline-derived CDR1 and CDR2 are ENHRY and SYGVKD.

The rearrangement joins TRBV7-2 to TRBJ2-5; perhaps TRBD1 as D (6 bases). Between the trimmed V and J ends, which lost 6 bases and 1 base, there was a span of 15 bases. Germline CDR1 and CDR2: SGHTA and FQGNSA. The CDR3 extends over 15 amino acids. The CDR3 DNA sequence: TGTGCCAGCAGTCCTTCGACAGGCCCCCAAGAGACCCAGTACTTC. Protein sequence: CASSPSTGPQETQYF.

The chain couples TRBV14 to TRBJ2-5; D tentatively fits TRBD1 or TRBD2 (6 bases each). The CDR3 has 14 residues. Trimming removed 4 bases from V and 5 bases from J, with 14 bases in between. Germline V gene data show CDR1 as SGHDN and CDR2 as FVKESK. CDR3 sequence reads: CASSRGGTGETQYF. The CDR3 nucleotides read TGTGCCAGCAGCCGAGGGGGGACCGGGGAGACCCAGTACTTC.

V usage is TRBV27 and J usage is TRBJ2-7; 14 bases are a match to TRBD2. The germline V gene has CDR1 MNHEY and CDR2 SMNVEV (reference sequence). Trimming removed 6 bases from V and 7 bases from J; junction bases left unmatched: 8. This CDR3 contains 15 residues. Here the CDR3 reads CASRRTSGGYWEQYF. Written as DNA, the CDR3 is TGTGCCAGCAGACGGACTAGCGGGGGGTACTGGGAGCAGTACTTC.

The genes are TRBV6-1 and TRBJ1-3, with unresolved D. From germline, CDR1 is MNHNS and CDR2 SASEGT. CDR3 length: 14 amino acids. Trimming cost V 3 bases and J 0 bases, with 6 bases left between them. The CDR3 loop reads CASSELSSGNTIYF. The CDR3 coding sequence is TGTGCCAGCAGTGAGTTGAGCTCTGGAAACACCATATATTTT.

This clone was seen once. The V call is TRBV2, the J call TRBJ2-5; 9 nucleotides agree with TRBD1. The ends lost 6 bases at V and 5 bases at J; junction bases unmatched: 7. The germline CDR1 and CDR2 sequences are SNHLY and FYNNEI. This CDR3 is 14 amino acids long. The CDR3 is CASSRDRALETQYF. DNA of the CDR3: TGTGCCAGCAGCCGGGACAGGGCATTGGAGACCCAGTACTTC.

The chain has TRBV5-6 and TRBJ2-7; either TRBD1 or TRBD2 may fit D (5 bases each). The CDR3 length is 16 residues. Germline loops: CDR1 SGHDT, CDR2 YYEEEE. With 4 bases removed from V and 6 bases from J, the gap between germline ends came to 23 bases. The CDR3 loop reads CASSLSGTPISGEQYF. The CDR3 DNA follows: TGTGCCAGCAGCCTTTCCGGGACGCCCATTTCAGGCGAGCAGTACTTC.

V is TRBV5-8 and J is TRBJ2-5; TRBD1 is a possible D gene (6 bases). The CDR3 extends over 15 amino acids. Germline CDR1 and CDR2: SGHTS and YDEGEE. Trimming shortened V by 1 base and J by 5 bases, and 15 bases separated the two germline ends. CDR3 residues: CASSLQGTSPETQYF. DNA for the CDR3: TGTGCCAGCAGCTTGCAGGGGACCTCGCCCGAGACCCAGTACTTC. Filled out from reference TRBV5-8 and TRBJ2-5, the complete variable domain reads EAGVTQSPTHLIKTRGQQATLRCSPISGHTSVYWYQQALGLGLQFLLWYDEGEERNRGNFPPRFSGRQFPNYSSELNVNALELEDSALYLCASSLQGTSPETQYFGPGTRLLVL.

The rearrangement uses TRBV10-3 and TRBJ2-3, with D tentatively TRBD2 (6 bases). CDR1 is ENHRY, CDR2 SYGVKD, per germline. Trimming cost V 7 bases and J 2 bases, with 16 bases left between them. The CDR3 runs to 15 residues. The DNA of the CDR3 is TGTGCCATCACCGGTAGCGGACACCTCACAGATACGCAGTATTTT. This encodes CAITGSGHLTDTQYF.

This clone was found a few times. V usage is TRBV7-3 and J usage is TRBJ1-6; D remains unclear. The germline V gene has CDR1 SGHTA and CDR2 FQGTGA. This CDR3 contains 14 residues. Trimming left V 1 base short and J 13 bases short, with 14 bases between. The CDR3 reads CASSLSGGHGPLHF. The CDR3 DNA reads as TGTGCCAGCAGCTTAAGCGGCGGCCACGGTCCCCTCCACTTT.

This clone was observed a few times. V and J are TRBV5-1 and TRBJ2-7; either TRBD1 or TRBD2 may supply D (5 bases each). This CDR3 has 14 amino acids. From germline, CDR1 is SGHRS and CDR2 YFSETQ. V lost 7 bases to trimming and J lost 0 bases, with 14 bases between them. The CDR3 DNA follows: TGCGCCAGCGGTCCCGGGACCACCTCCTACGAGCAGTACTTC. It yields the protein CASGPGTTSYEQYF.